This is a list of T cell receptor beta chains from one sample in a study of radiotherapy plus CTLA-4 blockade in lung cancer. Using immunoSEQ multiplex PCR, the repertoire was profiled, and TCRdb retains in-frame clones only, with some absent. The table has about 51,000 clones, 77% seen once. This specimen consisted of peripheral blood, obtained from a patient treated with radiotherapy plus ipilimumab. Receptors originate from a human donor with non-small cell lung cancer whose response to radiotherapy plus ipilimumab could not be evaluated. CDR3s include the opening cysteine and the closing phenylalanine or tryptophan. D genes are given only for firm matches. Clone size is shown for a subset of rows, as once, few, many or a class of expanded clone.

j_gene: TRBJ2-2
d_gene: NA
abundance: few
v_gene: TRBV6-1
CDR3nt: TGTGCCAGCAGCGGCAGGGGTGTCGGGGAGCTGTTTTTT
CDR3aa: CASSGRGVGELFF

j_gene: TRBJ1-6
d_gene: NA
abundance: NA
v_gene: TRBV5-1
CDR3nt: TGCGCCAGCAGCTTGTCCGCTAGCAATTCACCCCTCCACTTT
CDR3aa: CASSLSASNSPLHF

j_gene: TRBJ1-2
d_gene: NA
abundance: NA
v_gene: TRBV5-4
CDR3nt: TGTGCCAGCAGCTTGGAGTCAGGGGCTAACTATGGCTACACCTTC
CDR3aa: CASSLESGANYGYTF

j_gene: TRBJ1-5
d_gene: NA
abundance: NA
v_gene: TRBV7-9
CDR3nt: TGTGCCAGCAGCCGAGGTGACGTTTTTCAGCCCCAGCATTTT
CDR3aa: CASSRGDVFQPQHF

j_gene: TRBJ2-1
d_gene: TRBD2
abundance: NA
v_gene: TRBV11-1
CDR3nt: TGTGCCAGCAGCTTAGCAGCGGGAGGATGGACCTACAATGAGCAGTTCTTC
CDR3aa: CASSLAAGGWTYNEQFF

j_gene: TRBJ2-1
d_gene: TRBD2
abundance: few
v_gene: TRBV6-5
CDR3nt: TGTGCCAGCAGGCTTAGCGGGAGGGACTACAATGAGCAGTTCTTC
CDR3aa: CASRLSGRDYNEQFF

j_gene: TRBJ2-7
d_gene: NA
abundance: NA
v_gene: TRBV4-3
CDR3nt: TGCGCCAGCACCCCCAACCTAGGGAGCTCCTACGAGCAGTACTTC
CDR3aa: CASTPNLGSSYEQYF

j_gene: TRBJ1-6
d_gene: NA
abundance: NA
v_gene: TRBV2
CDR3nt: TGTGCCAGCAGTGAAGCGAGGGTTTCAAATTCACCCCTCCACTTT
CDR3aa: CASSEARVSNSPLHF

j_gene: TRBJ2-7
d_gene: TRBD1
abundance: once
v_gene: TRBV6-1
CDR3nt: TGTGCCAGCAGACAACAGGGGGGCCACGAGCAGTACTTC
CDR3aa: CASRQQGGHEQYF

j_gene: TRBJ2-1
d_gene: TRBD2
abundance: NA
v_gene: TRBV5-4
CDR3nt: TGTGCCAGCACACAAGGCGGGGGGGGGAGGGATGAGCAGTTCTTC
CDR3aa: CASTQGGGGRDEQFF

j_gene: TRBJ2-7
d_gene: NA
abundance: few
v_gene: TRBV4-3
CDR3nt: TGCGCCAGCAGCCAAGCAGGGAGGCAGGCGACCTACGAGCAGTACTTC
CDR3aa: CASSQAGRQATYEQYF

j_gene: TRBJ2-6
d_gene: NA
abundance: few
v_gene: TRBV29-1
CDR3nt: TGCAGCGTTGCGAAGGGCGGGGTCAACTCTGGGGCCAACGTCCTGACTTTC
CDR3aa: CSVAKGGVNSGANVLTF

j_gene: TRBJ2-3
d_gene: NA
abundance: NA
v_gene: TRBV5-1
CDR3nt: TGCGCCAGCAGCTTGGGGGGAGCAAACACAGATACGCAGTATTTT
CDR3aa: CASSLGGANTDTQYF

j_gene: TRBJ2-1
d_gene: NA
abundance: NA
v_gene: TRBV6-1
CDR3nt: TGTGCCAGCAGTGAGAGCGACAGCCCCCCTTACAATGAGCAGTTCTTC
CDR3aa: CASSESDSPPYNEQFF

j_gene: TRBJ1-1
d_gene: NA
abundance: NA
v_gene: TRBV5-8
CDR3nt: TGTGCCAGCAGTAACATAAGAACAGGGATGTGGGCTTTCTTT
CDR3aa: CASSNIRTGMWAFF

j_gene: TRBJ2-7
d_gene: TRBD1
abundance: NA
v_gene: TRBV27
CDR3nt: TGTGCCAGCAGTAAAGACAGGGGGGACGGCGAGCAGTACTTC
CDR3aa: CASSKDRGDGEQYF

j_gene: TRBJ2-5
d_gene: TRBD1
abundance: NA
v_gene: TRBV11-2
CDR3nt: TGTGCCAGCAGCCCACCGGACAGGCAAGAGACCCAGTACTTC
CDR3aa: CASSPPDRQETQYF

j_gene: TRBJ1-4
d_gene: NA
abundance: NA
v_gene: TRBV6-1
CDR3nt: TGTGCCAGCAGTGGGGGGGTGCGATCTAATGAAAAACTGTTTTTT
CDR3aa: CASSGGVRSNEKLFF

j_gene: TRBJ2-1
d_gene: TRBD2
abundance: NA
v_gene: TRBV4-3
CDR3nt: TGCGCCAGCAGCCAAGAGTCGTTACTAGCGGGAGCCCATGAGCAGTTCTTC
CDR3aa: CASSQESLLAGAHEQFF

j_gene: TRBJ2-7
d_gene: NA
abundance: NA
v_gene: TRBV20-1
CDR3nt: TGCAGTGGACAGAGCTCCTACGAGCAGTACTTC
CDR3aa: CSGQSSYEQYF

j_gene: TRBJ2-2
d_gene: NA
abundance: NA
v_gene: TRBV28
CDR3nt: TGTGCCAGCAGTTTCTGGCAGACCGGGGAGCTGTTTTTT
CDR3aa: CASSFWQTGELFF

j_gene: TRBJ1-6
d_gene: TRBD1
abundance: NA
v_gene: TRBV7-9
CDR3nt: TGTGCCAGCAGCGTTGGACAGGGACGTCAAAATTCACCCCTCCACTTT
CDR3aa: CASSVGQGRQNSPLHF

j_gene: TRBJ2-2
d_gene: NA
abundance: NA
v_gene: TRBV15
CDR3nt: TGTGCCACCAGCAGAGACCTCGGGGTGACCGGGGAGCTGTTTTTT
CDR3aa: CATSRDLGVTGELFF

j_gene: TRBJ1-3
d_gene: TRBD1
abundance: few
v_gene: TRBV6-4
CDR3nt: TGTGCCAGCAGTGACCGGGACAGGAAGGGCTCTGGAAACACCATATATTTT
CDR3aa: CASSDRDRKGSGNTIYF